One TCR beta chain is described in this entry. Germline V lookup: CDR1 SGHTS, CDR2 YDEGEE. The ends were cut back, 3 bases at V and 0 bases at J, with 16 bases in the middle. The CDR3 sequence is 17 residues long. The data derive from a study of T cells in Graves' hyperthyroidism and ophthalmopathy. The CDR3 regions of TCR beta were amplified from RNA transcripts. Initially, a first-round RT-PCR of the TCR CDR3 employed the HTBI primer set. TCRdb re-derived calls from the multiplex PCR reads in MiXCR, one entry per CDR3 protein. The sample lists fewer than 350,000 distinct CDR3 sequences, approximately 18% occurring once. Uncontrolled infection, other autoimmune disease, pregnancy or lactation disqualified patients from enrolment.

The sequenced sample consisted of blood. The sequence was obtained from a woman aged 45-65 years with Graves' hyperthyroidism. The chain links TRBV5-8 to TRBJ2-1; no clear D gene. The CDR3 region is CASSWGTSLSSYNEQFF. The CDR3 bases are TGTGCCAGCAGCTGGGGTACTTCCCTTAGCTCCTACAATGAGCAGTTCTTC.